A single sample gave rise to the 17 T cell receptor beta chains below, sequenced in a study of T-cell memory formation after mild COVID-19. Each CDR3 protein gets one entry after TCRdb re-called the 5' RACE reads with MiXCR. The profile covers about 270,000 distinct CDR3 sequences, with 16% appearing a single time and approximately 20% taken by the ten largest. The source material was PBMCs or a T cell subset sorted from them (not recorded which). Source of these receptors: a man younger than 35 who had mild COVID-19 (a few samples of this study predate the infection). Cell type and time point are not known.

This clonotype was counted only a few times. The CDR3 loop is CASSQGQREQYV. The CDR3 DNA is TGTGCCAGCAGTCAGGGACAAAGGGAGCAGTACGTC. The gene calls are TRBV28 and TRBJ2-7; tentatively, D is TRBD1 (6 bases). The ends were cut back, 5 bases at V and 7 bases at J, with 12 bases in the middle. CDR3 size: 12 residues. Looked up from germline, CDR1 is MDHEN and CDR2 is SYDVKM.

This clonotype was observed a few times. The chain couples TRBV20-1 to TRBJ2-2; tentatively, D is TRBD2 (5 bases). Looked up from germline, CDR1 is DFQATT and CDR2 is SNEGSKA (reference sequence). The CDR3 runs 16 residues. Deletions cut 1 base from V and 0 bases from J, with 12 bases between. The CDR3 loop reads CSARALGRANTGELFF. CDR3 bases: TGCAGTGCTAGAGCTCTAGGGAGAGCGAACACCGGGGAGCTGTTTTTT.

The J gene is TRBJ1-2, the V gene TRBV6-5; TRBD1 aligns across 7 bases. J lost 4 bases, V lost 8 bases, and 7 bases had no gene match. The CDR3 runs 13 residues. Looked up from germline, CDR1 is MNHEY and CDR2 is SVGAGI. In DNA, the CDR3 is TGTGCCAGCCGACAGGGTAACATCTATGGCTACACCTTC. This encodes CASRQGNIYGYTF.

The table lists this clonotype with many counts. The CDR3 loop is CASSPGQLITDTQYF. CDR3 sequence (DNA): TGCGCCAGCAGCCCCGGACAGTTAATCACAGATACGCAGTATTTT. The genes are TRBV5-1 and TRBJ2-3; D possibly corresponds to TRBD1 (6 bases). The CDR3 extends over 15 amino acids. Trimming removed 4 bases at V and 2 bases at J, with 14 bases between. Germline CDR1 SGHRS, CDR2 YFSETQ.

This clonotype was seen a few times. The CDR3 DNA is TGCGCCAGCAGCACCACGGTTAGCTCCTACAATGAGCAGTTCTTC. It translates to CASSTTVSSYNEQFF. The rearrangement uses TRBV5-1 and TRBJ2-1; D not certain. The CDR3 is 15 amino acids. CDR1 is SGHRS, CDR2 YFSETQ, per germline. V was trimmed by 4 bases and J by 0 bases, leaving 11 bases between them. Full variable domain (remainder filled in from reference TRBV5-1 and TRBJ2-1): KAGVTQTPRYLIKTRGQQVTLSCSPISGHRSVSWYQQTPGQGLQFLFEYFSETQRNKGNFPGRFSGRQFSNSRSEMNVSTLELGDSALYLCASSTTVSSYNEQFFGPGTRLTVL.

The chain employs TRBV7-2 and TRBJ1-5, with D tentatively TRBD1 (6 bases). The germline V and J ends were trimmed by 5 bases and 7 bases, with 24 bases remaining between them. Germline CDR1 SGHTA, CDR2 FQGNSA. The CDR3 covers 17 residues. In nucleotides, the CDR3 is TGTGCCAGCAGCCCTCGGGGGGGGGCGACTCTTTGGCAGCCCCAGCATTTT. It encodes CASSPRGGATLWQPQHF.

V and J are TRBV5-1 and TRBJ1-1; D is undetermined. Germline lookup yields CDR1 SGHRS and CDR2 YFSETQ. This CDR3 is built from 14 residues. Trimming shortened V by 5 bases and J by 0 bases, and 11 bases separated the two germline ends. CDR3 sequence (DNA): TGCGCCAGCAGAGAGGCTCAGATGAACACTGAAGCTTTCTTT. Its protein is CASREAQMNTEAFF.

This clonotype was observed a few times. The chain joins TRBV6-5 to TRBJ1-2; tentatively, D is TRBD1 (5 bases). Germline V CDR1 and CDR2: MNHEY, SVGAGI. V dropped 3 bases and J dropped 2 bases, with 10 bases sitting between them. This CDR3 has 14 amino acids. CDR3: CASSYRGRNYGYTF. The DNA of the CDR3 is TGTGCCAGCAGTTATAGGGGACGGAACTATGGCTACACCTTC.

This clonotype was counted only a few times. The V and J genes are TRBV7-9 and TRBJ2-2; D remains ambiguous. This CDR3 contains 13 residues. Germline assignment: CDR1 SEHNR and CDR2 FQNEAQ (reference sequence). Deletions cut 5 bases from V and 4 bases from J, with 8 bases between. DNA for the CDR3: TGTGCCAGCAGCCCACAAGTCACCGGGGAGCTGTTTTTT. This codes for CASSPQVTGELFF.

The J gene is TRBJ1-1, the V gene TRBV12-3 or TRBV12-4; D remains unclear. The CDR3 totals 13 residues. The ends were cut back, 0 bases at V and 3 bases at J, with 5 bases in the middle. The CDR3 spells CASSLARDTEAFF. The CDR3 DNA is TGTGCCAGCAGTTTAGCGCGGGACACTGAAGCTTTCTTT.

This clonotype turned up a few times. This chain joins TRBV7-2 and TRBJ2-1, with TRBD2 matching 12 bases. CDR1 SGHTA and CDR2 FQGNSA come from the germline V gene. V lost 5 bases to trimming and J lost 12 bases; unmatched junction nucleotides: 2. The CDR3 has 12 residues. CDR3 amino acids: CASSPGLAGQFF. The CDR3 DNA sequence: TGTGCCAGCAGCCCGGGACTAGCGGGGCAGTTCTTC.

The V call is TRBV10-3, the J call TRBJ2-3, with D unresolved. CDR1 is ENHRY and CDR2 is SYGVKD in the germline V gene. Trimming pared 4 bases from V and 2 bases from J, leaving 1 base between. CDR3 length equals 11 residues. The CDR3 region has the DNA TGTGCCATCAGTGTCACAGATACGCAGTATTTT. Translated, it gives CAISVTDTQYF.

This clonotype was seen a handful of times. The CDR3 reads CASSPRTSGIGTQYF. The DNA of the CDR3 is TGTGCCAGCAGCCCAAGGACTAGCGGAATCGGGACCCAGTACTTC. The chain carries TRBV4-2 and TRBJ2-5; TRBD2 matches at 10 bases. CDR3 length: 15 amino acids. Germline lookup yields CDR1 LGHNA and CDR2 YNFKEQ. The J segment lost 7 bases and the V segment lost 4 bases, leaving 9 bases of the junction unmatched.

V gene TRBV7-2 combines with J gene TRBJ2-4, with TRBD2 identical over 11 bases. The germline V gene encodes CDR1 SGHTA and CDR2 FQGNSA. The CDR3 length is 17 residues. V lost 3 bases and J lost 0; bases outside the gene matches: 4. The CDR3 loop is CASSFLAGGLAKNIQYF. CDR3 bases: TGTGCCAGCAGCTTCCTAGCGGGGGGATTAGCCAAAAACATTCAGTACTTC.

This clonotype was detected only a few times. The chain combines TRBV7-6 with TRBJ2-7; perhaps TRBD2 as D (6 bases). The CDR3 is 18 amino acids. Germline CDR1 SGHVS, CDR2 FNYEAQ. Deletions cut 2 bases from V and 0 bases from J, with 20 bases between. This chain's CDR3 is CASSLIGGGDSSSYEQYF. The CDR3 coding sequence is TGTGCCAGCAGCTTAATTGGTGGAGGGGACTCCAGCTCCTACGAGCAGTACTTC.

This clonotype appeared many times. V and J are TRBV5-1 and TRBJ2-5, with 10 bases identical to TRBD2. V lost 1 base to trimming and J lost 3 bases; unmatched junction nucleotides: 3. The CDR3 is made up of 15 amino acids. Per germline, CDR1 SGHRS and CDR2 YFSETQ. CDR3 loop: CASSLTTSGKETQYF. The CDR3 coding sequence is TGCGCCAGCAGCTTGACTACTAGCGGGAAAGAGACCCAGTACTTC.

The CDR3 DNA reads TGTGCCAGCACCGGGGGGGCAGGACAAGAGACCCAGTACTTC. Translation gives CASTGGAGQETQYF. J is TRBJ2-5 and V is TRBV7-9; 8 positions agree with TRBD2. The CDR3 contains 14 residues. V dropped 7 bases and J dropped 2; count of bases not matched to a gene: 6. Germline assignment: CDR1 SEHNR and CDR2 FQNEAQ (reference sequence).